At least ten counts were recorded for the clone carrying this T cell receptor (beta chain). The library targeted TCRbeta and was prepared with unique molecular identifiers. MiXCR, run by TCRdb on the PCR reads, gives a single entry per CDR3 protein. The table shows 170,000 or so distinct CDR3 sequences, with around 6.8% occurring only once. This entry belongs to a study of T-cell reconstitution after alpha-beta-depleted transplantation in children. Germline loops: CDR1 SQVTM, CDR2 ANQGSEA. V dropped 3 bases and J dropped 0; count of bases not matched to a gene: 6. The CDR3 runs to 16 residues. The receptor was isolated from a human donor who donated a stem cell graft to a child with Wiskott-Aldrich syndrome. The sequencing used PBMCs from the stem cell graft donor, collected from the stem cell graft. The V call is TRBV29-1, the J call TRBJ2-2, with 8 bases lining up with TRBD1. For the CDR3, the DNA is TGCAGCGTTGAGGTCAGGGGGCAGTCGAACACCGGGGAGCTGTTTTTT. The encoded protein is CSVEVRGQSNTGELFF.